The 7 T cell receptor beta chains listed next were all sequenced from one sample in a study of cytomegalovirus exposure and HLA in healthy donors. Use of 60 Vbeta and 13 Jbeta primers characterized the PCR. Some clones are missing from TCRdb's copy, which holds only in-frame ones; the method was immunoSEQ multiplex PCR. This sample carries some 120,000 clones, about 76% of them seen once, and the ten largest clones take about 3.8%. The sequenced sample consisted of PBMCs. These receptors all come from a woman aged 30 to 39 in good health and CMV-seronegative.

The rearrangement links TRBV19 to TRBJ1-1, with 7 bases identical to TRBD1. CDR1 is LNHDA and CDR2 is SQIVND in the germline V gene (reference sequence). J lost 2 bases, V lost 7 bases, and 10 bases had no gene match. The CDR3 is made up of 15 amino acids. Written as DNA, the CDR3 is TGTGCCAGTACCGTACTTCGGACAGGAAACACTGAAGCTTTCTTT. It specifies CASTVLRTGNTEAFF.

The rearrangement joins TRBV27 to TRBJ2-3, with 9 positions matching TRBD1. The CDR3 extends over 15 amino acids. With 6 bases clipped from V and 0 bases from J, the junction kept 4 bases outside the gene matches. Germline V CDR1 and CDR2: MNHEY, SMNVEV (reference sequence). CDR3 nucleotides: TGTGCCAGCAGCGGACAGGGGATCAGCACAGATACGCAGTATTTT. Translating it yields CASSGQGISTDTQYF.

The rearrangement joins TRBV7-9 to TRBJ1-2, with D possibly TRBD1 on 5 matching bases. In germline, CDR1 is SEHNR, CDR2 FQNEAQ (reference sequence). V gave up 2 bases and J gave up 6 bases, with 16 bases separating them. This CDR3 contains 15 residues. CDR3 loop: CASSLSGGVIDGYTF. The CDR3 DNA is TGTGCCAGCAGCTTATCGGGGGGAGTGATCGATGGCTACACCTTC.

The J gene is TRBJ2-1, the V gene TRBV7-8, with TRBD2 matching 7 bases. J gave up 3 bases and V 5 bases, and 7 bases lay outside the gene matches. The CDR3 is made up of 15 amino acids. CDR1 and CDR2 (germline): SGHVS, FQNEAQ. CDR3 in amino acids: CASSPRAGDYNEQFF. The CDR3 nucleotides read TGTGCCAGCAGCCCCAGGGCGGGGGACTACAATGAGCAGTTCTTC.

On this clone: An end of the junction differs from the germline gene, which may be a read error. V and J are TRBV4-2 and TRBJ2-7; 10 positions match TRBD2. There are 12 residues in the CDR3. Germline V gene lookup returns CDR1 LGHNA and CDR2 YNFKEQ. In DNA form, the CDR3 reads TGTGCCAGCAGCCAACTAGCGGGAGAGGCCCATTTC. It translates to CASSQLAGEAHF.

The chain uses TRBV28 and TRBJ2-5; D is perhaps TRBD1 (6 bases). Trimming removed 6 bases at V and 5 bases at J, with 13 bases between. Germline loops: CDR1 MDHEN, CDR2 SYDVKM. The length of the CDR3 is 13 residues. The CDR3 sequence is CASREQGRETQYF. For the CDR3, the DNA is TGTGCCAGCAGGGAGCAGGGGCGGGAGACCCAGTACTTC.

This chain connects TRBV27 to TRBJ2-6, with 7 bases that match TRBD1. This CDR3 is built from 15 residues. V shed 5 bases, J shed 4 bases, and the junction held 5 bases outside the gene matches. CDR1 MNHEY and CDR2 SMNVEV come from the germline V gene (reference sequence). DNA for the CDR3: TGTGCCAGCAGTCCCGGGACAGCCGGGGCCAACGTCCTGACTTTC. Translated, it gives CASSPGTAGANVLTF.